The 21 T cell receptor beta chains in this list originate from one sample, sequenced in a study of PD-1 blockade in classical Hodgkin lymphoma. Measured with immunoSEQ multiplex PCR; TCRdb has only the in-frame clones, and not every one. The sample records approximately 84,000 clones, roughly 89% being singletons. The patients all showed relapse after autologous stem cell transplantation, while their brentuximab vedotin exposure varied. The source was peripheral blood mononuclear cells (PBMCs), collected at baseline. The receptors were gathered from a human donor with classical Hodgkin lymphoma.

V gene TRBV28 combines with J gene TRBJ2-3, with D perhaps TRBD1 (5 bases). The CDR3 is made up of 12 amino acids. The germline V gene has CDR1 MDHEN and CDR2 SYDVKM. Trimming pared 5 bases from V and 10 bases from J, leaving 13 bases between. The CDR3 protein is CASSLQTAAQYF. CDR3 DNA sequence: TGTGCCAGCAGTCTCCAGACAGCTGCGCAGTATTTT.

The rearrangement links TRBV7-2 to TRBJ2-2; 9 bases are shared with TRBD1. The CDR3 is 15 amino acids. V shed 2 bases and J 5 bases; nucleotides not matched to a gene: 3. Germline V gene sequence: CDR1 SGHTA, CDR2 FQGNSA. CDR3 DNA: TGTGCCAGCAGCTTACCGACAGGGGGGACCGGGGAGCTGTTTTTT. It translates to CASSLPTGGTGELFF.

V and J are TRBV27 and TRBJ1-1, with a possible D match to TRBD1 (5 bases). Trimming stripped 0 bases from V and 1 base from J, with 15 bases between. The CDR3 length is 17 residues. Germline CDR1 MNHEY, CDR2 SMNVEV (reference sequence). CDR3 nucleotide sequence: TGTGCCAGCAGTTTATCGCAGGGATTTGTGGAGAACACTGAAGCTTTCTTT. Translation: CASSLSQGFVENTEAFF.

The rearrangement links TRBV27 to TRBJ1-1; D call uncertain. The CDR3 covers 13 residues. V was trimmed by 7 bases and J by 0 bases, leaving 9 bases between them. Germline loops: CDR1 MNHEY, CDR2 SMNVEV (reference sequence). The CDR3 loop is CASKFRMNTEAFF. DNA for the CDR3: TGTGCCAGCAAGTTCCGAATGAACACTGAAGCTTTCTTT.

The chain combines TRBV7-2 with TRBJ1-4; perhaps TRBD1 as D (5 bases). The CDR3 totals 15 residues. Germline V lookup: CDR1 SGHTA, CDR2 FQGNSA. Between the trimmed V and J ends, which lost 1 base and 6 bases, there was a span of 12 bases. CDR3 sequence: CASSLDAPGDEKLFF. The DNA for the CDR3 is TGTGCCAGCAGCTTAGACGCCCCGGGGGATGAAAAACTGTTTTTT.

This chain uses TRBV11-2 with TRBJ2-2, with D possibly called TRBD1 or TRBD2 (5 bases each). Trimming stripped 7 bases from V and 0 bases from J, with 18 bases between. Germline V gene data show CDR1 as SGHAT and CDR2 as FQNNGV. The CDR3 totals 17 residues. The CDR3 sequence is CASNPPRLGPNTGELFF. For the CDR3, the DNA is TGTGCCAGCAACCCCCCTCGGTTGGGACCGAACACCGGGGAGCTGTTTTTT.

The chain has TRBV11-3 and TRBJ1-1, with 7 bases matching TRBD1. V shed 8 bases and J 6 bases; nucleotides not matched to a gene: 9. The germline V gene encodes CDR1 SGHNT and CDR2 YENEEA. The CDR3 runs 13 residues. This CDR3 is CASGKTGRSEAFF. As DNA, the CDR3 is TGTGCCAGCGGAAAGACAGGGAGGTCTGAAGCTTTCTTT.

The chain recombines TRBV6-1 with TRBJ2-7; TRBD1 matches at 9 bases. The germline V gene encodes CDR1 MNHNS and CDR2 SASEGT. The junction had 16 bases not matched to a gene; V was cut back by 3 bases and J by 1 base. The CDR3 is 19 residues long. CDR3 DNA sequence: TGTGCCAGCAGTGACGGGTGGACAGGGGTTTTCCTTCCATCCTACGAGCAGTACTTC. As protein: CASSDGWTGVFLPSYEQYF.

CDR3 sequence: CASTGARFPYNEQFF. DNA of the CDR3: TGCGCCAGCACGGGGGCGCGTTTCCCCTACAATGAGCAGTTCTTC. V gene TRBV5-1 combines with J gene TRBJ2-1; TRBD1 or TRBD2 may be the D gene (6 bases each). Germline V lookup: CDR1 SGHRS, CDR2 YFSETQ. V lost 6 bases to trimming and J lost 2 bases, with 15 bases between them. CDR3 size: 15 residues.

V is TRBV2 and J is TRBJ2-1; D is uncertain. Germline CDR1 SNHLY, CDR2 FYNNEI. The CDR3 spans 11 residues. The V end lost 3 bases, the J end lost 13 bases, and 10 bases lay between the germline ends. The CDR3 sequence: CASSEGGFQFF. In DNA form, the CDR3 reads TGTGCCAGCAGTGAGGGCGGTTTTCAGTTCTTC.

The chain carries TRBV5-1 and TRBJ2-2; 9 bases map to TRBD2. CDR1 is SGHRS and CDR2 is YFSETQ in the germline V gene. The CDR3 runs 16 residues. After removal of 3 bases from V and 0 bases from J, the junction contained 3 bases not matched to a gene. CDR3 sequence (DNA): TGCGCCAGCAGCTCGACTAGCGGAACGAACACCGGGGAGCTGTTTTTT. Translated: CASSSTSGTNTGELFF. Looking up the rest from reference TRBV5-1 and TRBJ2-2 gives the full variable domain: KAGVTQTPRYLIKTRGQQVTLSCSPISGHRSVSWYQQTPGQGLQFLFEYFSETQRNKGNFPGRFSGRQFSNSRSEMNVSTLELGDSALYLCASSSTSGTNTGELFFGEGSRLTVL.

The chain recombines TRBV19 with TRBJ2-1; D may be TRBD2 (6 bases). The CDR3 loop spans 12 amino acids. Germline CDR1 and CDR2: LNHDA and SQIVND (reference sequence). V gave up 9 bases and J gave up 10 bases, with 16 bases separating them. The CDR3 reads CASAGLLGEQFF. The CDR3 coding sequence is TGTGCCAGCGCGGGACTCCTCGGGGAGCAGTTCTTC.

The gene calls are TRBV6-1 and TRBJ2-7; 11 bases match TRBD2. V lost 4 bases and J lost 3; bases outside the gene matches: 8. The CDR3 is made up of 16 amino acids. CDR1 and CDR2 (germline): MNHNS, SASEGT. CDR3: CASSGFGTSGFYEQYF. CDR3 bases: TGTGCCAGCAGTGGATTTGGGACTAGCGGCTTCTACGAGCAGTACTTC.

In DNA, the CDR3 is TGTGCCAGCAGCCGGATAGGCGCGGGTGAAAAACTGTTTTTT. It is translated as CASSRIGAGEKLFF. The V gene is TRBV14, the J gene TRBJ1-4; no reliable D call. This CDR3 contains 14 residues. The germline V gene encodes CDR1 SGHDN and CDR2 FVKESK. The ends were cut back, 4 bases at V and 7 bases at J, with 13 bases in the middle.

The chain combines TRBV19 with TRBJ1-2; D possibly corresponds to TRBD1 (5 bases). This CDR3 is built from 13 residues. CDR1 LNHDA and CDR2 SQIVND come from the germline V gene (reference sequence). V was shortened by 6 bases and J by 0 bases, with 8 bases between the two germline ends. The CDR3 bases are TGTGCCAGTAGCTCGGGGCCTAACTATGGCTACACCTTC. This sequence encodes CASSSGPNYGYTF.

The CDR3: CASSLSLLDEQFF. CDR3 coding DNA: TGTGCCAGCAGTTTATCCCTGCTCGATGAGCAGTTCTTC. The rearrangement uses TRBV27 and TRBJ2-1; D gene unclear. The CDR3 extends over 13 amino acids. The V and J ends lost 0 bases and 8 bases respectively, with 8 bases between them. Germline V lookup: CDR1 MNHEY, CDR2 SMNVEV (reference sequence).

This rearrangement joins TRBV10-1 to TRBJ2-3, with TRBD2 matching 12 bases. V lost 3 bases and J lost 4; bases outside the gene matches: 17. Germline values: CDR1 WNHNN, CDR2 SYGVQD (reference sequence). There are 20 residues in the CDR3. The CDR3 here is CASSESPLLTSGRPADTQYF. CDR3 nucleotides: TGCGCCAGCAGTGAATCCCCCTTGCTGACTAGCGGGAGACCCGCAGATACGCAGTATTTT.

J is TRBJ2-7 and V is TRBV28; 8 bases agree with TRBD2. The CDR3 extends over 14 amino acids. Germline trimming cut 2 bases from V and 4 bases from J; bases unmatched to any gene: 4. Germline V CDR1 and CDR2: MDHEN, SYDVKM. CDR3 in DNA: TGTGCCAGCAGTTTACTAGCGGGTAGATACGAGCAGTACTTC. Translating it yields CASSLLAGRYEQYF.

The V gene is TRBV7-7, the J gene TRBJ2-5; 9 bases are a match to TRBD2. CDR1 is SSHAT and CDR2 is FNYEAQ in the germline V gene (reference sequence). V was pared by 5 bases and J by 5 bases, with 9 bases of the junction left unmatched. This CDR3 contains 15 residues. CDR3 bases: TGTGCCAGCAGCCCCGGGCTAGCGGGACGGGAGACCCAGTACTTC. It encodes CASSPGLAGRETQYF.

This clone was observed once. V is TRBV11-2 and J is TRBJ2-1; 10 bases line up with TRBD2. This CDR3 is built from 14 residues. V was pared by 3 bases and J by 10 bases, with 6 bases of the junction left unmatched. The germline V gene has CDR1 SGHAT and CDR2 FQNNGV. CDR3 sequence: CASSFLEGLAEQFF. The CDR3 DNA reads as TGTGCCAGCAGCTTCCTGGAGGGACTAGCGGAGCAGTTCTTC.

Here the CDR3 reads CASSLDLLSARNNEQFF. The CDR3 region has the DNA TGTGCCAGCAGCTTAGATCTCTTGTCCGCGAGAAACAATGAGCAGTTCTTC. V usage is TRBV11-2 and J usage is TRBJ2-1; unclear D gene. Germline-derived CDR1 and CDR2 are SGHAT and FQNNGV. Trimming stripped 0 bases from V and 5 bases from J, with 17 bases between. The CDR3 extends over 17 amino acids.